Listed below are T cell receptor beta chains from one sample, sequenced in a study of blood T cells in healthy people across ages. TCRdb called the 5' RACE reads again in MiXCR, with one record for every CDR3 protein. Of about 540,000 distinct CDR3 sequences listed, more than 20% are singletons. This sample also belongs to another study, concerning T cells of mothers and their children.

Source material: blood. The receptors were sampled from a boy younger than 18 in good health. Each CDR3 is given with its conserved first and last residue. D genes are given only for firm matches. Rows may omit the clone size; those that give it use once, few, many or a size class.

v_call	clone_size	j_call	d_call	cdr3_aa	cdr3_nt
TRBV10-3	NA	TRBJ2-3	NA	CAISRSPPGGTNTDTQCF	TGTGCCATCAGTCGCTCTCCGCCCGGGGGGACAAACACAGATACGCAGTGTTTT
TRBV19	NA	TRBJ2-1	NA	CASSIGHVYNEQFF	TGTGCCAGTAGTATCGGACATGTATACAATGAGCAGTTCTTC
TRBV29-1	few	TRBJ1-2	NA	CSAGTDGYTF	TGCAGCGCAGGGACTGATGGCTACACCTTC
TRBV4-3	few	TRBJ2-7	TRBD2	CASSLFKGTSGTYEQYF	TGCGCCAGCAGCCTCTTCAAAGGGACTAGCGGAACCTACGAGCAGTACTTC
TRBV7-2	NA	TRBJ2-6	NA	CASSLGTVATGANVLTF	TGTGCCAGCAGCTTAGGGACAGTCGCGACTGGGGCCAACGTCCTGACTTTC
TRBV7-9	many	TRBJ2-5	TRBD2	CASTRFLAGDLRSETQYF	TGTGCCAGCACCCGTTTTTTAGCGGGGGATCTTCGTTCAGAGACCCAGTACTTC
TRBV10-3	few	TRBJ2-7	TRBD1	CAIRGTGGDLKF	TGTGCCATCAGGGGGACAGGGGGCGACTTGAAATTC
TRBV20-1	few	TRBJ2-2	TRBD2	CSATSGTNTGELFF	TGCAGTGCCACTAGCGGGACGAACACCGGGGAGCTGTTTTTT
TRBV12-3/TRBV12-4	few	TRBJ1-6	NA	CASSLGGDRGTSSYNSPLHF	TGCGCCAGCAGCCTCGGAGGTGACCGAGGGACTAGCTCCTATAATTCACCCCTCCACTTT
TRBV19	few	TRBJ2-1	NA	CASSIPPYNGQFF	TGTGCCAGTAGTATCCCCCCCTACAATGGGCAGTTCTTC
TRBV11-2	few	TRBJ2-6	TRBD2	CASSFVLAGVRSGANVLTF	TGTGCCAGCAGCTTCGTATTAGCGGGGGTACGCTCTGGGGCCAACGTCCTGACTTTC
TRBV3-1	few	TRBJ1-2	NA	CASSQESVHGYTF	TGTGCCAGCAGCCAAGAAAGCGTCCATGGCTACACCTTC
TRBV5-5	few	TRBJ2-3	TRBD2	CASSSPSGTDTQYF	TGTGCCAGCAGCTCTCCTAGCGGGACAGATACGCAGTATTTT
TRBV24-1	NA	TRBJ2-6	TRBD1	CATSDFRQGKDRANVLTF	TGTGCCACCAGTGATTTCCGACAGGGGAAGGATAGGGCCAACGTCCTGACTTTC
TRBV12-3/TRBV12-4	many	TRBJ2-1	TRBD2	CASSLAGERGGYNEQFF	TGTGCCAGCAGTTTAGCCGGAGAGCGGGGGGGATACAATGAGCAGTTCTTC
TRBV20-1	NA	TRBJ2-7	NA	CSAYRDSYEQYF	TGCAGTGCTTACAGGGATTCCTACGAGCAGTACTTC
TRBV2	few	TRBJ2-5	TRBD2	CASSPWAGDEETQYF	TGTGCCAGCAGTCCTTGGGCGGGGGACGAAGAGACCCAGTACTTC
TRBV20-1	NA	TRBJ2-7	TRBD2	CSARDYSYEQYF	TGCAGTGCCCGGGACTACTCCTACGAGCAGTACTTC
TRBV18	NA	TRBJ1-3	TRBD1	CASSPGAGGLSRNTIYF	TGTGCCAGCTCACCTGGAGCAGGGGGCCTCTCTAGAAACACCATATATTTT
TRBV6-6	many	TRBJ1-2	NA	CASSYVVSEGYTF	TGTGCCAGCAGTTACGTAGTTAGTGAGGGCTACACCTTC
TRBV29-1	few	TRBJ2-7	NA	CSVLYRDQGYEQYF	TGCAGCGTCTTATACCGGGACCAGGGCTACGAGCAGTACTTC
TRBV28	NA	TRBJ1-5	NA	CASTLMPPGGAYSNQPQHF	TGTGCCAGCACCCTAATGCCGCCGGGGGGGGCTTATAGCAATCAGCCCCAGCATTTT
TRBV7-8	few	TRBJ2-7	NA	CASSLSQGSTYEQYF	TGTGCCAGCAGCTTGTCGCAGGGCTCAACCTACGAGCAGTACTTC
TRBV5-1	NA	TRBJ1-1	NA	CASSFGVKANTEAFF	TGCGCCAGCAGCTTTGGGGTCAAAGCCAATACTGAAGCTTTCTTT
TRBV5-5	few	TRBJ2-7	TRBD2	CTSSLGLADSYEQYF	TGTACCAGCAGCTTGGGCCTAGCGGACTCCTACGAGCAGTACTTC
TRBV7-6	few	TRBJ2-7	TRBD1	CASSSRRDRVPYEQYF	TGTGCCAGCAGCTCCCGCCGGGACAGGGTCCCCTACGAGCAGTACTTC
TRBV28	few	TRBJ2-5	NA	CASSSYGATQYF	TGTGCCAGCAGTTCCTATGGTGCGACCCAGTACTTC
TRBV28	NA	TRBJ2-5	NA	CATTNHIREQYF	TGTGCCACCACGAACCACATTAGAGAGCAGTACTTC
TRBV6-5	few	TRBJ2-3	TRBD2	CASSYTGGLQYF	TGTGCCAGCAGTTATACGGGAGGGCTGCAGTATTTT